The 29 T cell receptor beta chains given below trace back to one sample, sequenced in a study of shared T cell receptors in the human thymus. Here immunoSEQ multiplex PCR was the method, and the copy in TCRdb shows in-frame clones only, minus some. The table shows roughly 710,000 clones, with roughly 88% occurring only once. The same specimen was also included in a second study, on human thymus T cells.

Specimen: thymocytes. The receptors shown here come from a girl less than two years old with a congenital heart defect.

V gene TRBV6-1 combines with J gene TRBJ1-5; no clear D gene. The CDR3 contains 15 residues. From germline, CDR1 is MNHNS and CDR2 SASEGT. Trimming took off 2 bases at V and 3 bases at J, with 11 bases between the two ends. The CDR3 sequence: CASSENAGINQPQHF. The CDR3 coding sequence is TGTGCCAGCAGTGAAAATGCGGGAATCAATCAGCCCCAGCATTTT.

A single count supports this clone. V usage is TRBV4-3 and J usage is TRBJ1-6; perhaps TRBD1 as D (5 bases). This CDR3 is built from 17 residues. Germline lookup yields CDR1 LGHNA and CDR2 YSLEER. Trimming took 0 bases from V and 4 from J, leaving 13 bases between them. CDR3 nucleotide sequence: TGCGCCAGCAGCCAAGATCGGCAGGGTTTTTATAATTCACCCCTCCACTTT. Protein: CASSQDRQGFYNSPLHF.

With regard to this clone: The junction shows a germline mismatch at one end, possibly a read error. This rearrangement joins TRBV7-7 to TRBJ1-2; 9 positions agree with TRBD1. Germline lookup yields CDR1 SSHAT and CDR2 FNYEAQ (reference sequence). The length of the CDR3 is 14 residues. This chain's CDR3 is CASSSTGGCYGYTF. In DNA form, the CDR3 reads TGTGCTAGCAGCTCAACAGGGGGCTGCTATGGCTACACCTTC. Variable domain in full (rest from reference TRBV7-7 and TRBJ1-2): GAGVSQSPRYKVTKRGQDVTLRCDPISSHATLYWYQQALGQGPEFLTYFNYEAQPDKSGLPSDRFSAERPEGSISTLTIQRTEQRDSAMYRCASSSTGGCYGYTFGSGTRLTVV.

This chain connects TRBV5-8 to TRBJ1-6, with D unresolved. The CDR3 sequence is 12 residues long. The ends were cut back, 4 bases at V and 5 bases at J, with 4 bases in the middle. The germline CDR1 and CDR2 sequences are SGHTS and YDEGEE. The CDR3, as DNA: TGTGCCAGCAGCCCCGATAATTCACCCCTCCACTTT. Translated, it gives CASSPDNSPLHF.

The gene calls are TRBV5-1 and TRBJ2-7; 12 nucleotides agree with TRBD1. This CDR3 has 15 amino acids. V lost 1 base, J lost 5 bases, and 4 bases stayed unmatched. Germline loops: CDR1 SGHRS, CDR2 YFSETQ. The CDR3 reads CASSLLGQGAHEQYF. The DNA of the CDR3 is TGCGCCAGCAGCTTGTTGGGACAGGGGGCCCACGAGCAGTACTTC.

This clone came up once. The junction does not match germline at one end; this may be a read error. J is TRBJ2-1 and V is TRBV7-7, with 8 bases fitting TRBD2. Germline V gene lookup returns CDR1 SSHAT and CDR2 FNYEAQ (reference sequence). The CDR3 spans 18 residues. The CDR3 sequence: CASSLGGGSRSSYNEQFF. In DNA form, the CDR3 reads TGTGCTAGCAGCTTGGGCGGGGGGTCCCGAAGCTCCTACAATGAGCAGTTCTTC.

The genes are TRBV10-3 and TRBJ2-1; the match to TRBD2 covers 11 bases. Germline V gene data show CDR1 as ENHRY and CDR2 as SYGVKD. Unmatched junction bases numbered 4, after V lost 8 bases and J lost 10 bases. The CDR3 sequence is 12 residues long. In nucleotides, the CDR3 is TGTGCCATCCTCCCTAGCGGGGGGGAGCAGTTCTTC. Protein product: CAILPSGGEQFF.

This chain connects TRBV27 to TRBJ1-1; TRBD1 might be the D (6 bases). The CDR3 extends over 15 amino acids. V shed 5 bases and J shed 5 bases, with 18 bases lying between them. Germline CDR1 is MNHEY and CDR2 is SMNVEV (reference sequence). This chain's CDR3 is CASSLRRQVGTEAFF. CDR3 coding DNA: TGTGCCAGCAGTCTAAGGCGACAGGTTGGGACTGAAGCTTTCTTT.

The chain is built from TRBV23-1 and TRBJ2-7, with D possibly matching TRBD2 (6 bases). TRBV23-1 is an ORF for which the function is uncertain. CDR3 length equals 15 residues. The V end lost 3 bases, the J end lost 3 bases, and 15 bases lay between the germline ends. The CDR3, as DNA: TGCGCCAGCAGTCATAAGGGGACGGGACTCTACGAGCAGTACTTC. Its protein is CASSHKGTGLYEQYF.

The chain carries TRBV11-2 and TRBJ2-2, with 9 bases identical to TRBD1. Germline CDR1 SGHAT, CDR2 FQNNGV. V lost 7 bases and J lost 8; bases outside the gene matches: 8. The CDR3 sequence is 14 residues long. This CDR3 reads CASNVTGGLGELFF. CDR3 bases: TGTGCCAGCAATGTGACAGGGGGGTTAGGGGAGCTGTTTTTT.

The V and J genes are TRBV4-1 and TRBJ2-3, with TRBD1 matching 7 bases. Per the germline V gene, CDR1 is MGHRA and CDR2 is YSYEKL. CDR3 length: 15 residues. V lost 3 bases to trimming and J lost 5 bases; unmatched junction nucleotides: 8. The CDR3 spells CASSQGQQRGDTQYF. For the CDR3, the DNA is TGCGCCAGCAGCCAGGGACAGCAGCGAGGAGATACGCAGTATTTT.

The chain uses TRBV5-1 and TRBJ2-7; possible D gene TRBD2, 7 bases. V was cut by 4 bases and J by 3 bases, with 20 bases left in between. The CDR3 contains 16 residues. The germline gives CDR1 SGHRS, CDR2 YFSETQ. As DNA, the CDR3 is TGCGCCAGCAGCCCGGCCGGCGCGGGGGCAAACTACGAGCAGTACTTC. It yields the protein CASSPAGAGANYEQYF.

This rearrangement joins TRBV18 to TRBJ1-5; D is ambiguous. Deletions cut 3 bases from V and 7 bases from J, with 10 bases between. Germline V CDR1 and CDR2: KGHSH, LQKENI. This CDR3 is 13 amino acids long. CDR3 nucleotide sequence: TGTGCCAGCTCACCGTATAGATCCCAGCCCCAGCATTTT. It yields the protein CASSPYRSQPQHF. The full variable domain, in which reference TRBV18 and TRBJ1-5 provide the parts outside the CDR3, is NAGVMQNPRHLVRRRGQEARLRCSPMKGHSHVYWYRQLPEEGLKFMVYLQKENIIDESGMPKERFSAEFPKEGPSILRIQQVVRGDSAAYFCASSPYRSQPQHFGDGTRLSIL.

The table lists this clone with a count of one. V usage is TRBV27 and J usage is TRBJ1-6; unclear D gene. Trimming stripped 2 bases from V and 5 bases from J, with 7 bases between. Germline V gene lookup returns CDR1 MNHEY and CDR2 SMNVEV (reference sequence). This CDR3 comprises 14 residues. The CDR3 DNA is TGTGCCAGCAGTTTAATGGCCCATAATTCACCCCTCCACTTT. This sequence encodes CASSLMAHNSPLHF.

The chain links TRBV4-1 to TRBJ2-5, with D perhaps TRBD2 (5 bases). The CDR3 spans 14 residues. The ends were cut back, 2 bases at V and 5 bases at J, with 12 bases in the middle. Per the germline V gene, CDR1 is MGHRA and CDR2 is YSYEKL. The CDR3 sequence is CASSQRGRQETQYF. For the CDR3, the DNA is TGCGCCAGCAGCCAACGAGGGCGCCAGGAGACCCAGTACTTC.

The chain carries TRBV5-6 and TRBJ2-3; no definite D call. This CDR3 has 14 residues. Germline loops: CDR1 SGHDT, CDR2 YYEEEE. The ends were cut back, 5 bases at V and 2 bases at J, with 12 bases in the middle. The CDR3: CASSFGDSTDTQYF. DNA for the CDR3: TGTGCCAGCAGTTTCGGTGATTCCACAGATACGCAGTATTTT.

The rearrangement uses TRBV9 and TRBJ1-5; 7 nucleotides align to TRBD1. The CDR3 runs to 15 residues. The ends lost 2 bases at V and 5 bases at J; junction bases unmatched: 7. Per the germline V gene, CDR1 is SGDLS and CDR2 is YYNGEE. The CDR3 spells CASSVGARGYQPQHF. DNA of the CDR3: TGTGCCAGCAGCGTTGGGGCCAGGGGGTATCAGCCCCAGCATTTT.

The chain has TRBV7-9 and TRBJ1-1, with 8 bases that match TRBD1. CDR1 is SEHNR and CDR2 is FQNEAQ in the germline V gene (reference sequence). With 1 base clipped from V and 11 bases from J, the junction kept 12 bases outside the gene matches. The CDR3 sequence is 15 residues long. The DNA of the CDR3 is TGTGCCAGCAGCTTAGTCCTGGGACAGGACAAGGGGGCTTTCTTT. It codes for CASSLVLGQDKGAFF.

The V gene is TRBV4-2, the J gene TRBJ1-4, with 12 bases aligning to TRBD1. The junction had 4 bases not matched to a gene; V was cut back by 6 bases and J by 8 bases. The CDR3 length is 14 residues. Germline V gives CDR1 LGHNA, CDR2 YNFKEQ. As DNA, the CDR3 is TGTGCCAGCAGGCGGGACAGGGGGCGAGAAAAACTGTTTTTT. Protein sequence: CASRRDRGREKLFF.

This sequence joins TRBV6-4 and TRBJ2-7; the D gene is possibly TRBD1 (5 bases). V was clipped by 0 bases and J by 2 bases, with 14 bases between them. This CDR3 comprises 16 residues. Germline V lookup: CDR1 MRHNA, CDR2 SNTAGT. The DNA for the CDR3 is TGTGCCAGCAGTGACTCGGGGCAGAGTTTGCCCTACGAGCAGTACTTC. This gives the protein CASSDSGQSLPYEQYF.

The V gene is TRBV15, the J gene TRBJ1-4; tentative D call: TRBD1 (5 bases). The CDR3 is made up of 18 amino acids. Germline V gives CDR1 LNHNV, CDR2 YYDKDF (reference sequence). Trimming took off 5 bases at V and 4 bases at J, with 23 bases between the two ends. The CDR3 loop reads CATSSPSRGLEGNEKLFF. CDR3 sequence (DNA): TGTGCCACCAGCTCACCGTCCCGGGGCCTGGAGGGTAATGAAAAACTGTTTTTT.

In regard to this clone: This sample also contains other DNA sequences that code for the same CDR3. The chain links TRBV13 to TRBJ2-2; D not resolved. Per germline, CDR1 PRHDT and CDR2 FYEKMQ (reference sequence). The germline V and J ends were trimmed by 8 bases and 4 bases, with 17 bases remaining between them. This CDR3 contains 15 residues. CDR3 protein: CASGERSAATGELFF. DNA of the CDR3: TGTGCCAGCGGAGAGAGGTCCGCCGCCACCGGGGAGCTGTTTTTT.

This chain connects TRBV6-5 to TRBJ1-6, with D perhaps TRBD1 (5 bases). The V gene's germline CDR1 is MNHEY and CDR2 SVGAGI. The V end lost 2 bases, the J end lost 11 bases, and 13 bases lay between the germline ends. The length of the CDR3 is 14 residues. The CDR3 loop is CASSYGGLITPLHF. CDR3 DNA sequence: TGTGCCAGCAGTTACGGGGGACTTATCACACCCCTCCACTTT.

The chain couples TRBV4-1 to TRBJ1-3, with D tentatively TRBD1 (6 bases). Germline V CDR1 and CDR2: MGHRA, YSYEKL. Trimming removed 0 bases at V and 1 base at J, with 22 bases between. This CDR3 has 20 amino acids. The CDR3 region has the DNA TGCGCCAGCAGCCAAGAAATCCCCTCCCAGGGGTCAACTTCTGGAAACACCATATATTTT. It encodes CASSQEIPSQGSTSGNTIYF.

The rearrangement uses TRBV11-2 and TRBJ2-5; tentatively, D is TRBD1 (5 bases). The J call may be wrong; the DNA end is better matched by TRBJ2-7. CDR1 and CDR2 (germline): SGHAT, FQNNGV. The CDR3 is 15 amino acids. CDR3 region: CASSYRTQRGYEQYF. DNA for the CDR3: TGTGCCAGCAGCTACCGGACACAAAGGGGCTACGAGCAGTACTTC.

The genes are TRBV28 and TRBJ1-5; D not certain. CDR3 length: 13 amino acids. Germline CDR1 is MDHEN and CDR2 is SYDVKM. V lost 2 bases and J 4 bases, leaving 6 bases between the germline ends. The CDR3 nucleotides read TGTGCCAGCAGTTTAGAGACTAATCAGCCCCAGCATTTT. Its translation: CASSLETNQPQHF. Based on the CDR3 plus reference TRBV28 and TRBJ1-5, the full variable domain is DVKVTQSSRYLVKRTGEKVFLECVQDMDHENMFWYRQDPGLGLRLIYFSYDVKMKEKGDIPEGYSVSREKKERFSLILESASTNQTSMYLCASSLETNQPQHFGDGTRLSIL.

The chain links TRBV5-1 to TRBJ1-2; TRBD1 matches 10 bases. From germline, CDR1 is SGHRS and CDR2 YFSETQ. Germline trimming cut 5 bases from V and 1 base from J; bases unmatched to any gene: 8. The CDR3 is 16 amino acids. CDR3 coding DNA: TGCGCCAGCAGTCGACAGGGGGCTACCTTTAACTATGGCTACACCTTC. It yields the protein CASSRQGATFNYGYTF.

This chain joins TRBV7-9 and TRBJ2-1; the D is unclear. The CDR3 has 11 amino acids. CDR1 and CDR2 from the germline V gene are SEHNR and FQNEAQ (reference sequence). The germline V and J ends were trimmed by 4 bases and 9 bases, with 7 bases remaining between them. CDR3 bases: TGTGCCAGCAGCTCCCAGCGTGAGCAGTTCTTC. It encodes CASSSQREQFF. Full variable domain (missing parts from reference TRBV7-9 and TRBJ2-1): DTGVSQNPRHKITKRGQNVTFRCDPISEHNRLYWYRQTLGQGPEFLTYFQNEAQLEKSRLLSDRFSAERPKGSFSTLEIQRTEQGDSAMYLCASSSQREQFFGPGTRLTVL.

The V gene is TRBV2, the J gene TRBJ1-1, with 8 bases fitting TRBD1. V lost 4 bases to trimming and J lost 6 bases; unmatched junction nucleotides: 7. The CDR3 has 14 residues. From germline, CDR1 is SNHLY and CDR2 FYNNEI. For the CDR3, the DNA is TGTGCCAGCAGTGGAGAGACAGGGGAACCTGAAGCTTTCTTT. Translating it yields CASSGETGEPEAFF.